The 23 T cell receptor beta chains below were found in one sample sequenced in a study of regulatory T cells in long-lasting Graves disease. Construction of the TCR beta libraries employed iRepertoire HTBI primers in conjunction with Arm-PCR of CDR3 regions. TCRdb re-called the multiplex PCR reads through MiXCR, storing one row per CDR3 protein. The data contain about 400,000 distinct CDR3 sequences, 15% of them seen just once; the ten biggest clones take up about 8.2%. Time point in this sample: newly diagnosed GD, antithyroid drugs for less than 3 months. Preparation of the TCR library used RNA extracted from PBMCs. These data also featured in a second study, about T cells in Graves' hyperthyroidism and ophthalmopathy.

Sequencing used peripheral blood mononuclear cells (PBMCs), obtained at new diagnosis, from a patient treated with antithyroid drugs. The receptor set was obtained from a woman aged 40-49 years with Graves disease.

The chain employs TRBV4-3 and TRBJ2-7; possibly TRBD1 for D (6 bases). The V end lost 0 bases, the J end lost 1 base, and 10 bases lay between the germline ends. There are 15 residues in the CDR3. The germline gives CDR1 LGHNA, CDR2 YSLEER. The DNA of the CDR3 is TGCGCCAGCAGCCAAGATACAGGGCTGTCCTACGAGCAGTACTTC. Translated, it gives CASSQDTGLSYEQYF.

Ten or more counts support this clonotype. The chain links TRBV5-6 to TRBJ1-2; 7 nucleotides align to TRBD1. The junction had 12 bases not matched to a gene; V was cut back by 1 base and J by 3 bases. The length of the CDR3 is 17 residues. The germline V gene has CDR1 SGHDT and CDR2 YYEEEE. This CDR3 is CASSLNPGGPRDYGYTF. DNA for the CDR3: TGTGCCAGCAGCTTGAACCCAGGGGGACCCAGAGACTATGGCTACACCTTC.

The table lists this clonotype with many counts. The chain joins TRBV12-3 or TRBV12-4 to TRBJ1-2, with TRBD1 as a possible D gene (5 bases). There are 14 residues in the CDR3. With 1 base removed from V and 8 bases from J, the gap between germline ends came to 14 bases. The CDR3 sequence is CASSLDPGLEGYTF. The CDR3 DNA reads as TGTGCCAGCAGTTTAGATCCAGGGTTGGAAGGCTACACCTTC.

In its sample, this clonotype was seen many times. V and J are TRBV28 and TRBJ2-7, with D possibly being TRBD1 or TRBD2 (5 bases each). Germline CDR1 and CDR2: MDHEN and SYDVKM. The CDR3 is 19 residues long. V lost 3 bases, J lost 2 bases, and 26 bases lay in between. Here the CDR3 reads CASSFLTSGSGKGTYEQYF. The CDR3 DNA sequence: TGTGCCAGCAGTTTCCTCACCTCGGGGAGCGGAAAGGGGACCTACGAGCAGTACTTC.

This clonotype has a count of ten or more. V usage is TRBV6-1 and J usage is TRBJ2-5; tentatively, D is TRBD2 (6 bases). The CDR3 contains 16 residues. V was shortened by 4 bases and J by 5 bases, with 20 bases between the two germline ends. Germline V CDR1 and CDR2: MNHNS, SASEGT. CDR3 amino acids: CASSASLAPYGETQYF. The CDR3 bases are TGTGCCAGCAGTGCCAGTCTAGCGCCCTATGGGGAGACCCAGTACTTC.

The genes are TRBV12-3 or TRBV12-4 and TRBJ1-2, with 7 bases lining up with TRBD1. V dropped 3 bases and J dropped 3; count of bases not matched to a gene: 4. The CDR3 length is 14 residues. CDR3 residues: CASSLSGQYYGYTF. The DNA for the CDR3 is TGTGCCAGCAGTTTGTCGGGACAGTACTATGGCTACACCTTC.

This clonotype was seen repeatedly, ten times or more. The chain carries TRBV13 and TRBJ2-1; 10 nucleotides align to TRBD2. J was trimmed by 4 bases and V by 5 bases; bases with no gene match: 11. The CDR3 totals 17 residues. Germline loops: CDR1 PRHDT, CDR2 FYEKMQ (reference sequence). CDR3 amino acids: CASSPVKREGRYNEQFF. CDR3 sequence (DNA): TGTGCCAGCAGCCCCGTTAAGCGGGAGGGCCGGTACAATGAGCAGTTCTTC.

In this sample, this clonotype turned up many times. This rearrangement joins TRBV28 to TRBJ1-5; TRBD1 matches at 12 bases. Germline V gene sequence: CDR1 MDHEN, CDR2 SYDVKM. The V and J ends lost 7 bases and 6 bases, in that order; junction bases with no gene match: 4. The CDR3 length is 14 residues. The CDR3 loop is CASTEGQGAQPQHF. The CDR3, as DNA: TGTGCCAGCACCGAGGGACAGGGGGCTCAGCCCCAGCATTTT.

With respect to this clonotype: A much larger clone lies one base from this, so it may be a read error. The CDR3 region has the DNA TGTGCCAGCGGTCAATACTCCCCCGGGACAGAGGATCAGCCCCAGCATTTT. Encoded protein: CASGQYSPGTEDQPQHF. The gene calls are TRBV6-2 or TRBV6-3 and TRBJ1-5, with 7 bases that match TRBD1. The CDR3 contains 17 residues. V lost 8 bases and J lost 5; bases outside the gene matches: 18. Germline values: CDR1 MNHEY, CDR2 SVGEGT.

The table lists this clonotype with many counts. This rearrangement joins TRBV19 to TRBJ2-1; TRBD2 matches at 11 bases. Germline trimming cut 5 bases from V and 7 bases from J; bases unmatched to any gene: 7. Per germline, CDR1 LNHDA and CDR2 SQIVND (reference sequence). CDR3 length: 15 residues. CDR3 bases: TGTGCCAGTAGTTTTGGGACTAGCGGTAGGAATGAGCAGTTCTTC. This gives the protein CASSFGTSGRNEQFF.

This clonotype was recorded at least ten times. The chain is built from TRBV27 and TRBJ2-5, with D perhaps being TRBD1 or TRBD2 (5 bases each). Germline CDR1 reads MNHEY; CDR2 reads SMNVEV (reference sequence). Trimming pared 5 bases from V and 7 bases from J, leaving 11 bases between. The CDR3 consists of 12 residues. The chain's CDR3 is CASSGTGGTQYF. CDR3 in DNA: TGTGCCAGCAGTGGGACCGGAGGGACCCAGTACTTC.

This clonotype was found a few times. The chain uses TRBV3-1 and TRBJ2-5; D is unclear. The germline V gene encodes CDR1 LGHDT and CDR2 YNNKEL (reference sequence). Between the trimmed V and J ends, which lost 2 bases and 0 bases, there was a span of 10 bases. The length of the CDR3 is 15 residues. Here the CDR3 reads CASSQMYQYQETQYF. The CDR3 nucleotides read TGTGCCAGCAGCCAAATGTACCAGTACCAAGAGACCCAGTACTTC.

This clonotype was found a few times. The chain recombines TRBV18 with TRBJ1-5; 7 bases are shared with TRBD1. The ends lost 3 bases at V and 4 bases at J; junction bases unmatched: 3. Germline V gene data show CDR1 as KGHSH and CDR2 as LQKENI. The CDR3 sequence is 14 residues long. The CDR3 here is CASSPMDRNQPQHF. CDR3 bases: TGTGCCAGCTCACCCATGGACAGGAATCAGCCCCAGCATTTT.

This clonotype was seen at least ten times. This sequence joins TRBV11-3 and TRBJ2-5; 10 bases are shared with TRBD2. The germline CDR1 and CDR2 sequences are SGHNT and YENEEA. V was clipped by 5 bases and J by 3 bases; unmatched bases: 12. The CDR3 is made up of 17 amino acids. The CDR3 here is CASSPLTLAGVKETQYF. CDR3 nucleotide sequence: TGTGCCAGCAGCCCCCTGACTCTAGCGGGAGTCAAAGAGACCCAGTACTTC. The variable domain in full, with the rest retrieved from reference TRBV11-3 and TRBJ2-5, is EAGVVQSPRYKIIEKKQPVAFWCNPISGHNTLYWYLQNLGQGPELLIRYENEEAVDDSQLPKDRFSAERLKGVDSTLKIQPAELGDSAVYLCASSPLTLAGVKETQYFGPGTRLLVL.

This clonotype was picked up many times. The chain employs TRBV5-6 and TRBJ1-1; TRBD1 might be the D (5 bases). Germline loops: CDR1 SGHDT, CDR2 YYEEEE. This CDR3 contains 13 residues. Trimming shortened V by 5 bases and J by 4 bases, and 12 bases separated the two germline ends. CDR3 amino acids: CASRYAGGTEAFF. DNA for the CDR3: TGTGCCAGCAGGTATGCCGGGGGCACTGAAGCTTTCTTT.

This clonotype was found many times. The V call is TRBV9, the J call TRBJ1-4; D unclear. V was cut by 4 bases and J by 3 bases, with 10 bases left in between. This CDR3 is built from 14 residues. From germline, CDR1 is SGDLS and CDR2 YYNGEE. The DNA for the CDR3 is TGTGCCAGCAGCTACGGTTCAGCTAATGAAAAACTGTTTTTT. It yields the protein CASSYGSANEKLFF.

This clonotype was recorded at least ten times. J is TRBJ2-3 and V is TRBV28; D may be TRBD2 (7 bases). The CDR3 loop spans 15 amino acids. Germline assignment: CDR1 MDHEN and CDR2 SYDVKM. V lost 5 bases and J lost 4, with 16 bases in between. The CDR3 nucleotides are TGTGCCAGCAGTCGGTGGAGGGGGAGGGCAGATACGCAGTATTTT. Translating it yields CASSRWRGRADTQYF.

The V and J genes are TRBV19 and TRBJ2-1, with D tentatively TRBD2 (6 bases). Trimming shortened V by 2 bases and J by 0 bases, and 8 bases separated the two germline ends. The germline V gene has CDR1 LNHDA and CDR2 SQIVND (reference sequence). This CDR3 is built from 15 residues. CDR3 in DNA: TGTGCCAGTAGTATAACCGGGAGCTCCTACAATGAGCAGTTCTTC. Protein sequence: CASSITGSSYNEQFF. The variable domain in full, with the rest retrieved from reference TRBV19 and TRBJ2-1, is DGGITQSPKYLFRKEGQNVTLSCEQNLNHDAMYWYRQDPGQGLRLIYYSQIVNDFQKGDIAEGYSVSREKKESFPLTVTSAQKNPTAFYLCASSITGSSYNEQFFGPGTRLTVL.

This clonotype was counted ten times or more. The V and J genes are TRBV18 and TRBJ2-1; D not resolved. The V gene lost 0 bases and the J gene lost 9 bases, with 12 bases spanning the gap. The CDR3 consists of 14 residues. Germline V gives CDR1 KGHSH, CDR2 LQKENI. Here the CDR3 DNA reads TGTGCCAGCTCACCACCGCATCTCCGCGGTGAGCAGTTCTTC. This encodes CASSPPHLRGEQFF.

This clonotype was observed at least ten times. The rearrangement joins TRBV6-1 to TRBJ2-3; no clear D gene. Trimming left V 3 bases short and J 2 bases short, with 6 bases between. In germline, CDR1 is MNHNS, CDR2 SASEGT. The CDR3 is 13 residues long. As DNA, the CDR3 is TGTGCCAGCAGTGATCGGCACACAGATACGCAGTATTTT. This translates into CASSDRHTDTQYF.

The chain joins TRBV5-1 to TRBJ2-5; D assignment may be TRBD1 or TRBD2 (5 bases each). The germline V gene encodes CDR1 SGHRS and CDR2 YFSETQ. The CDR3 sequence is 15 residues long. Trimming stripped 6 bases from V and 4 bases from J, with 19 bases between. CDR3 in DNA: TGCGCCAGCAAGCTGGGGGACCCAGAGAGAGAGACCCAGTACTTC. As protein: CASKLGDPERETQYF.

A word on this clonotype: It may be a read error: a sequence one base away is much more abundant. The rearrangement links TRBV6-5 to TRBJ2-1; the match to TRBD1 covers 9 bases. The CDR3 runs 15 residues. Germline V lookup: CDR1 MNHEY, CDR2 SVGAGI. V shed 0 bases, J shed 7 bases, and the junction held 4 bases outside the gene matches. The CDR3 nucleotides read TGTGCCAGCAGTTACTCCGGGACAGGGACTAATGAGCAGTTCTTC. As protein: CASSYSGTGTNEQFF.

Here the CDR3 DNA reads TGCGCCAGCAGCTGGGGGACTCCGGGGTCACCCCTCCACTTT. Translated, it gives CASSWGTPGSPLHF. The J gene is TRBJ1-6, the V gene TRBV4-3, with a tentative D call TRBD1 (5 bases). V was shortened by 5 bases and J by 10 bases, with 15 bases between the two germline ends. The CDR3 sequence is 14 residues long. CDR1 and CDR2 from the germline V gene are LGHNA and YSLEER.